This record concerns one T cell receptor (beta chain) sequence. The antigen it binds to is not known. It has no much larger one-base neighbor in the sample; base qualities were not kept. CDR3 length: 15 amino acids, cysteine to phenylalanine. Of the read, only the CDR3 DNA is kept; its 45 bases are in frame from base 1. Looking up the germline V gene (reference sequence) yields CDR1 MNHNY and CDR2 SVGAGI. V and J are trimmed by 1 base and 4 bases, and the gene matches miss 3 bases of the junction. This sample was included in a study of blood T cells in healthy people across ages (dated by TCRdb to 2013 to 2016). Broadly, across the study: Template switching captured roughly one uniquely barcoded TCR beta cDNA molecule per two T cells in model experiments. Age-related changes in TCR beta repertoire diversity were measured in the study by deep sequencing normalized with unique cDNA molecular identifiers. Four age groups were formed from the donors: young (average 16 years), middle-aged (around 41), aged (roughly 58) and long-lived (about 80). To avoid experimental bias, donors of different ages were distributed randomly across sequencing lanes. Two additional independent replicas of 1 million unique cDNA reads from the same blood draw were analyzed for two donors (one aged 18 to 30 and one aged 80 or older).

Library generation was performed with 5' RACE. The data were produced on an Illumina HiSeq 2500. A second roughly 7 to 11 cycle PCR used a sample-barcoded 5' primer and a J-beta primer mix. A template-switch 5' adaptor carrying 12 random nucleotides introduced a unique molecular identifier onto each TCR beta cDNA molecule. At least 2.5 million CDR3-containing paired-end reads were obtained from each sample. First-strand cDNA was synthesized from all RNA with the Mint cDNA synthesis kit, primed by a TRBC-specific oligonucleotide. Following uracil-DNA glycosylase treatment, a first 18-cycle PCR with universal primers M1SS and BC2_uni_R was performed on all cDNA. Turning to the authors' computational methods: For normalization, 1 million high-quality reads were randomly selected from each sample, with every read carrying a distinct molecular identifier. Instead of being binned into consensus sequences, reads that shared molecular identifiers were thrown out. MiTCR, set to a Q25 quality threshold and the strictest error-elimination algorithm, was used for CDR3 identification, clonotype clustering and error correction. A nonparametric unseen species model with Euler transformation was used to estimate a lower bound on total TCR beta diversity. TCRdb reprocessing: public reads trimmed at Q25 with fastp, clones called with MiXCR, in-frame beta chains kept. Here each entry gathers all rows of one CDR3 protein and keeps the most common genes and DNA. V and J calls and clone size were set by TCRdb, not the authors. The sample records some 750,000 distinct CDR3 sequences, 22% of which are singletons. The ten largest account for around a fifth of the sample.

The full study reports these points: A strong correlation was found between observed TCR beta diversity and the percentage of naive T cells measured by flow cytometry. As age increased, observed TCR beta diversity per million T cells dropped in a roughly linear way, and a significant reduction was already evident by age 40. Since profiling was done on bulk unsorted PBMCs, naive and antigen-experienced compartments could not be conclusively compared. Estimates of total diversity from one million sequenced T cells were regarded as lower bounds and underestimates. Because donor CMV infection status was unknown, age-related changes in expanded clonotypes were potentially confounded. Compared with the aged group, more naive CD4+ T cells, fewer expanded clones and increased TCR diversity were shown by the long-lived group, suggesting age selection.

Systemically healthy Caucasian individuals from Russia, over 30 in total and aged about 6 to 90 years, were included as donors. Roughly 10 milliliters of peripheral blood were collected from each donor into EDTA-treated Vacutainer tubes. Ficoll-Paque density-gradient centrifugation was used to isolate PBMCs, with at least 6 million obtained per sample. Trizol reagent was used to extract total RNA from the PBMCs, yielding at least 5.5 micrograms per sample. The percentages of naive CD45RAhigh/CD27high T cells were determined by flow cytometry on a PBMC aliquot from every donor. Recombination linked TRBV6-6 to TRBJ2-3; 9 bases in the junction line up with TRBD2. The sample comprised blood. The sequence was collected from a man aged 65 to 85 in good health. In nucleotide form, the sequence is TGTGCCAGCAGTTACTGGCGGGAGGGTGCAGATACGCAGTATTTT. This sequence encodes CASSYWREGADTQYF.